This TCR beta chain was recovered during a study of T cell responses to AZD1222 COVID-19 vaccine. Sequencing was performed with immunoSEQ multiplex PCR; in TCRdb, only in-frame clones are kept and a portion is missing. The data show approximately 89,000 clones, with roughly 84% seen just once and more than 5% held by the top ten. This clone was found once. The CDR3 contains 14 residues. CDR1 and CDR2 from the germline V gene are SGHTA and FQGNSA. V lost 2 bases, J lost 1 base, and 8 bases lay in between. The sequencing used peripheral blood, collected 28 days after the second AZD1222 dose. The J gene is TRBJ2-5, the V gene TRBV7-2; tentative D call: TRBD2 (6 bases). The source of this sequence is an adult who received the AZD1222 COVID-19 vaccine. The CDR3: CASSLLSGQETQYF. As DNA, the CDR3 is TGTGCCAGCAGCTTACTTAGCGGCCAAGAGACCCAGTACTTC. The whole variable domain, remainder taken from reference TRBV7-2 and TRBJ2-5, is GAGVSQSPSNKVTEKGKDVELRCDPISGHTALYWYRQSLGQGLEFLIYFQGNSAPDKSGLPSDRFSAERTGGSVSTLTIQRTQQEDSAVYLCASSLLSGQETQYFGPGTRLLVL.